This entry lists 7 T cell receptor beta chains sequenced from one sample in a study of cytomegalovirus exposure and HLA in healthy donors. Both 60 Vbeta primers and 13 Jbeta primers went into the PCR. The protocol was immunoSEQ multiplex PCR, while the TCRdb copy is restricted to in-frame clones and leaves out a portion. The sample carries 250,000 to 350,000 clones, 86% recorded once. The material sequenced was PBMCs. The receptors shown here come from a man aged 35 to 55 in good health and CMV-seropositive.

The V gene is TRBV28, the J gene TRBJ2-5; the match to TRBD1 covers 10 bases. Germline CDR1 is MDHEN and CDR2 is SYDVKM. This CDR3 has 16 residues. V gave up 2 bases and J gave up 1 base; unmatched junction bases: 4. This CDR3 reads CASSLMGQGIQETQYF. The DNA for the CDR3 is TGTGCCAGCAGTTTAATGGGACAGGGGATCCAAGAGACCCAGTACTTC.

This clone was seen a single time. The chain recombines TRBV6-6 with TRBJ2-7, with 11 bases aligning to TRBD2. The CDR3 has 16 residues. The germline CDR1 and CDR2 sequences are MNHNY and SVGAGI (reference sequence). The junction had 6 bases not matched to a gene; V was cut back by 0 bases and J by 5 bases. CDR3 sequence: CASSYSLAGGNNEQYF. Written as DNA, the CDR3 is TGTGCCAGCAGTTACTCTCTAGCGGGAGGAAATAACGAGCAGTACTTC.

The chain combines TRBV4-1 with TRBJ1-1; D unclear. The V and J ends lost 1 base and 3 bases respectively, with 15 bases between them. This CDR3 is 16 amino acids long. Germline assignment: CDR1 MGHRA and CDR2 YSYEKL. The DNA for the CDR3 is TGCGCCAGCAGCCAAGTAAATCTCGTTTCGTACACTGAAGCTTTCTTT. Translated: CASSQVNLVSYTEAFF.

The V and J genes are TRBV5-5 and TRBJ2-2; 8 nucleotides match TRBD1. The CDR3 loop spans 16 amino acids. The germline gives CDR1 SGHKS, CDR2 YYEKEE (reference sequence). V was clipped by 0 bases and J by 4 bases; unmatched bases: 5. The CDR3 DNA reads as TGTGCCAGCAGCTTGGCCGGCAGGGGGCCCACCGGGGAGCTGTTTTTT. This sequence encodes CASSLAGRGPTGELFF.

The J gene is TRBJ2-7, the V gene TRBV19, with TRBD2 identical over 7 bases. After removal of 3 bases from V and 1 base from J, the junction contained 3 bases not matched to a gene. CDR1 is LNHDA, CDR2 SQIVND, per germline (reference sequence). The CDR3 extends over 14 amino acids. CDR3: CASSITSVSYEQYF. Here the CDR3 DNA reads TGTGCCAGTAGTATCACTAGCGTGTCCTACGAGCAGTACTTC.

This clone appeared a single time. CDR3 nucleotides: TGTGCCAGCAGCGGACAGGGCCAAGAGACCCAGTACTTC. Protein sequence: CASSGQGQETQYF. The chain joins TRBV7-2 to TRBJ2-5, with 8 bases aligning to TRBD1. V lost 5 bases and J lost 1; bases outside the gene matches: 0. This CDR3 is 13 amino acids long. Germline V gene data show CDR1 as SGHTA and CDR2 as FQGNSA.

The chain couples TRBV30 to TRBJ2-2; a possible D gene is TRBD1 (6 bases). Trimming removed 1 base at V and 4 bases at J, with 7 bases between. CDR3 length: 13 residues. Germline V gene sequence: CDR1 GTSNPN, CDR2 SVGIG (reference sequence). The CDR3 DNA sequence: TGTGCCTGGAGTGCCAGGGGCACCGGGGAGCTGTTTTTT. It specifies CAWSARGTGELFF.